This T cell receptor (beta chain) is drawn from a study of T cells in Graves' hyperthyroidism and ophthalmopathy. TCR beta CDR3 sequences were amplified from RNA transcripts. The HTBI primer set served for first-round RT-PCR of the TCR CDR3. TCRdb called the multiplex PCR reads again in MiXCR, with one record for every CDR3 protein. The sample contains 300,000 to 450,000 distinct CDR3 sequences, approximately 17% of which appear only once. The V gene lost 1 base and the J gene lost 3 bases, with 17 bases spanning the gap. Germline loops: CDR1 SGHDN, CDR2 FVKESK. The CDR3 loop spans 17 amino acids. Regarding the study as a whole: Within blood appeared most thyroid clonotypes that had expanded above 0.001.

Notes on this clonotype: The antigen is unknown.

Pregnant or lactating patients were excluded, as were those with uncontrolled infection or other autoimmune disease. The chain couples TRBV14 to TRBJ2-3; D might be TRBD1 or TRBD2, each matching 6 bases. Sequencing was done on a sample of blood. The sequence came from a woman in her twenties or thirties with Graves' hyperthyroidism that later progressed to Graves' ophthalmopathy. The CDR3 reads CASSQGGGRTSTDTQYF. CDR3 nucleotide sequence: TGTGCCAGCAGCCAAGGTGGGGGGCGCACCTCAACAGATACGCAGTATTTT.